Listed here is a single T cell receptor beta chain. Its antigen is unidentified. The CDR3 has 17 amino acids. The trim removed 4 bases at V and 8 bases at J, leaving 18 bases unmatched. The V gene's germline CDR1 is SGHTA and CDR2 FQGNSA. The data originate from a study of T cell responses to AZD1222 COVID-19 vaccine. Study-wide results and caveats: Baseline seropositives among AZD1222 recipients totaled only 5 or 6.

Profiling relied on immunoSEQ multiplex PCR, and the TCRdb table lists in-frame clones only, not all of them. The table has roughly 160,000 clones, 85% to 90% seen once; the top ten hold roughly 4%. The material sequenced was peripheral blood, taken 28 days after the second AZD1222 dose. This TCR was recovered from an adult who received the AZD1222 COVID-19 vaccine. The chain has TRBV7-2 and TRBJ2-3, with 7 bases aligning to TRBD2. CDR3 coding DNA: TGTGCCAGCAGCTCCAATAGCGTGGGGGGGTTTCAGGGTACGCAGTATTTT. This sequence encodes CASSSNSVGGFQGTQYF. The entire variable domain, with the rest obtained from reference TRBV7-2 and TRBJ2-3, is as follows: GAGVSQSPSNKVTEKGKDVELRCDPISGHTALYWYRQSLGQGLEFLIYFQGNSAPDKSGLPSDRFSAERTGGSVSTLTIQRTQQEDSAVYLCASSSNSVGGFQGTQYFGPGTRLTVL.